This TCR beta chain is from a study of shared clonotypes between healthy human individuals. Data came from immunoSEQ multiplex PCR; TCRdb stores just in-frame clones and leaves some out. The sample has 2 million to 2.5 million clones; around 90% are singletons. V shed 3 bases and J 15 bases; nucleotides not matched to a gene: 4. Germline V gene data show CDR1 as SGHRS and CDR2 as YFSETQ. The CDR3 consists of 11 residues. This clone appeared a single time. Antigen specificity is unknown. The donors, all of them Caucasian adults, lived in Nashville, Tennessee. Into CD45RA+ naive and CD45RA-negative memory subsets, the CD4+ cells were split. Study observations and caveats: It was the few donors that limited the genetic and exposure-history diversity represented.

Specimen: naive CD4+ T cells from PBMCs. The subset was: CD45RA+ positively selected. This chain links TRBV5-1 with TRBJ2-1; 9 nucleotides line up with TRBD2. This TCR came from a man aged 18 to 30 in good health. Some clones in this sample may be carry-over from other donors' samples. Written as DNA, the CDR3 is TGCGCCAGCAGCTCTCTAGCGGGACTGTTCTTC. Its protein is CASSSLAGLFF.